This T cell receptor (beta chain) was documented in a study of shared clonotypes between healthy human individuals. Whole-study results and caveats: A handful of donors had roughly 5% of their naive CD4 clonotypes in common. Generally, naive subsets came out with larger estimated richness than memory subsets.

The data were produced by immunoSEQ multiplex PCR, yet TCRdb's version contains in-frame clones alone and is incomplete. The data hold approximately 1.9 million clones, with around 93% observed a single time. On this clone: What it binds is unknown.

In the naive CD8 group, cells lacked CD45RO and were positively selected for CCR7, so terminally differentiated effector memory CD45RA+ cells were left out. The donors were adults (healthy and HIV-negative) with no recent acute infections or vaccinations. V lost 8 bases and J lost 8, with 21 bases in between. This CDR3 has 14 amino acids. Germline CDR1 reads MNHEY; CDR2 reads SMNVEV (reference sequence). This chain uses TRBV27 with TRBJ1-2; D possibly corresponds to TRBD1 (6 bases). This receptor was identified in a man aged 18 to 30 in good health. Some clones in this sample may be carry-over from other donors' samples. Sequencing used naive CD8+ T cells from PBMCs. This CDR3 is CASRPPGGGSGYTF. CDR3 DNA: TGTGCCAGCCGTCCCCCTGGAGGGGGTTCGGGCTACACCTTC.